The 10 T cell receptor beta chains in this list originate from one sample, sequenced in a study of blood T cell repertoires in COVID-19. Here immunoSEQ multiplex PCR was the method, and the copy in TCRdb shows in-frame clones only, minus some. The data contain about 81,000 clones, 70% to 90% of them seen just once; the ten biggest clones take up 6% to 8%. Input material: peripheral blood. The receptors stem from a man aged 70 or older with acute or convalescent COVID-19.

Here the CDR3 reads CASSSQEVATNEKLFF. The CDR3 DNA follows: TGTGCCAGCAGCTCACAAGAGGTTGCAACTAATGAAAAACTGTTTTTT. The chain recombines TRBV7-9 with TRBJ1-4; D is undetermined. CDR3 length: 16 amino acids. Germline V gene sequence: CDR1 SEHNR, CDR2 FQNEAQ (reference sequence). Trimming pared 4 bases from V and 0 bases from J, leaving 12 bases between.

The chain recombines TRBV12-5 with TRBJ2-1; weak D call: TRBD2 (5 bases). With 7 bases removed from V and 4 bases from J, the gap between germline ends came to 11 bases. CDR1 and CDR2 from the germline V gene are LGHNT and FRNRAP. This CDR3 has 13 amino acids. This CDR3 reads CASVAGPYNEQFF. CDR3 in DNA: TGTGCTAGTGTGGCGGGCCCTTACAATGAGCAGTTCTTC.

The gene calls are TRBV28 and TRBJ1-3; 8 nucleotides match TRBD1. The CDR3 sequence is 15 residues long. V lost 3 bases and J lost 9; bases outside the gene matches: 10. Germline CDR1 is MDHEN and CDR2 is SYDVKM. The CDR3 DNA sequence: TGTGCCAGCAGTTTGGGGGGGACAGGCGGCAGCACCATATATTTT. Protein product: CASSLGGTGGSTIYF.

This chain links TRBV11-2 with TRBJ2-7, with D maybe TRBD1 (6 bases). The CDR3 contains 14 residues. Germline CDR1 and CDR2: SGHAT and FQNNGV. V was shortened by 6 bases and J by 1 base, with 13 bases between the two germline ends. CDR3 DNA: TGTGCCAGCAGTGACAGGCCCCTTTCCTACGAGCAGTACTTC. It yields the protein CASSDRPLSYEQYF. The complete variable domain, with remaining parts taken from reference TRBV11-2 and TRBJ2-7, reads EAGVAQSPRYKIIEKRQSVAFWCNPISGHATLYWYQQILGQGPKLLIQFQNNGVVDDSQLPKDRFSAERLKGVDSTLKIQPAKLEDSAVYLCASSDRPLSYEQYFGPGTRLTVT.

This clone was recorded once. The V gene is TRBV5-1, the J gene TRBJ2-1; 13 bases are a match to TRBD2. The CDR3 contains 15 residues. Germline assignment: CDR1 SGHRS and CDR2 YFSETQ. After removal of 4 bases from V and 7 bases from J, the junction contained 5 bases not matched to a gene. The CDR3 sequence is CASSETSGRMNEQFF. The CDR3 region has the DNA TGCGCCAGCAGCGAGACTAGCGGGAGGATGAATGAGCAGTTCTTC.

This clone appeared a single time. The V gene is TRBV23-1, the J gene TRBJ1-1; 10 nucleotides match TRBD1. TRBV23-1 is an open reading frame, and its role is uncertain. Losses at the gene ends were 3 bases for V and 3 bases for J; bases not matched to a gene: 7. This CDR3 contains 16 residues. CDR3 nucleotide sequence: TGCGCCAGCAGTCAGGGAGAGGACAGGGGGGACACTGAAGCTTTCTTT. It codes for CASSQGEDRGDTEAFF.

The sample holds one count of this clone. The V call is TRBV19, the J call TRBJ2-1; the D gene is possibly TRBD1 (6 bases). The CDR3 runs 16 residues. Germline values: CDR1 LNHDA, CDR2 SQIVND (reference sequence). Trimming pared 3 bases from V and 7 bases from J, leaving 19 bases between. As DNA, the CDR3 is TGTGCCAGTAGTATCGGACGCTTTTACACAGGGAATGAGCAGTTCTTC. As protein: CASSIGRFYTGNEQFF.

This clone was observed a handful of times. This sequence joins TRBV23-1 and TRBJ1-3, with 9 bases identical to TRBD1. TRBV23-1 is an ORF; its function is uncertain. The CDR3 runs 15 residues. V lost 6 bases, J lost 0 bases, and 3 bases stayed unmatched. The CDR3 loop is CASRGDRVSGNTIYF. In nucleotides, the CDR3 is TGCGCCAGCAGGGGGGACAGGGTCTCTGGAAACACCATATATTTT.

The table lists this clone with a few counts. The DNA of the CDR3 is TGTGCCAGCAGCCAAGAACAAAACATGGCAGGCTACACCTTC. It encodes CASSQEQNMAGYTF. The gene calls are TRBV14 and TRBJ1-2, with D uncertain. This CDR3 is 14 amino acids long. V was trimmed by 0 bases and J by 8 bases, leaving 13 bases between them. CDR1 is SGHDN, CDR2 FVKESK, per germline. Using reference TRBV14 and TRBJ1-2 for the parts outside the CDR3, the full variable domain is EAGVTQFPSHSVIEKGQTVTLRCDPISGHDNLYWYRRVMGKEIKFLLHFVKESKQDESGMPNNRFLAERTGGTYSTLKVQPAELEDSGVYFCASSQEQNMAGYTFGSGTRLTVV.

This rearrangement joins TRBV3-1 (or the pseudogene TRBV3-2) to TRBJ1-5; unclear D gene. V was clipped by 1 base and J by 2 bases, with 9 bases between them. Germline assignment: CDR1 LGHDT and CDR2 YNNKEL (reference sequence). This CDR3 is 15 amino acids long. DNA of the CDR3: TGTGCCAGCAGCCAAGGACAAATGGGCAATCAGCCCCAGCATTTT. This sequence encodes CASSQGQMGNQPQHF.